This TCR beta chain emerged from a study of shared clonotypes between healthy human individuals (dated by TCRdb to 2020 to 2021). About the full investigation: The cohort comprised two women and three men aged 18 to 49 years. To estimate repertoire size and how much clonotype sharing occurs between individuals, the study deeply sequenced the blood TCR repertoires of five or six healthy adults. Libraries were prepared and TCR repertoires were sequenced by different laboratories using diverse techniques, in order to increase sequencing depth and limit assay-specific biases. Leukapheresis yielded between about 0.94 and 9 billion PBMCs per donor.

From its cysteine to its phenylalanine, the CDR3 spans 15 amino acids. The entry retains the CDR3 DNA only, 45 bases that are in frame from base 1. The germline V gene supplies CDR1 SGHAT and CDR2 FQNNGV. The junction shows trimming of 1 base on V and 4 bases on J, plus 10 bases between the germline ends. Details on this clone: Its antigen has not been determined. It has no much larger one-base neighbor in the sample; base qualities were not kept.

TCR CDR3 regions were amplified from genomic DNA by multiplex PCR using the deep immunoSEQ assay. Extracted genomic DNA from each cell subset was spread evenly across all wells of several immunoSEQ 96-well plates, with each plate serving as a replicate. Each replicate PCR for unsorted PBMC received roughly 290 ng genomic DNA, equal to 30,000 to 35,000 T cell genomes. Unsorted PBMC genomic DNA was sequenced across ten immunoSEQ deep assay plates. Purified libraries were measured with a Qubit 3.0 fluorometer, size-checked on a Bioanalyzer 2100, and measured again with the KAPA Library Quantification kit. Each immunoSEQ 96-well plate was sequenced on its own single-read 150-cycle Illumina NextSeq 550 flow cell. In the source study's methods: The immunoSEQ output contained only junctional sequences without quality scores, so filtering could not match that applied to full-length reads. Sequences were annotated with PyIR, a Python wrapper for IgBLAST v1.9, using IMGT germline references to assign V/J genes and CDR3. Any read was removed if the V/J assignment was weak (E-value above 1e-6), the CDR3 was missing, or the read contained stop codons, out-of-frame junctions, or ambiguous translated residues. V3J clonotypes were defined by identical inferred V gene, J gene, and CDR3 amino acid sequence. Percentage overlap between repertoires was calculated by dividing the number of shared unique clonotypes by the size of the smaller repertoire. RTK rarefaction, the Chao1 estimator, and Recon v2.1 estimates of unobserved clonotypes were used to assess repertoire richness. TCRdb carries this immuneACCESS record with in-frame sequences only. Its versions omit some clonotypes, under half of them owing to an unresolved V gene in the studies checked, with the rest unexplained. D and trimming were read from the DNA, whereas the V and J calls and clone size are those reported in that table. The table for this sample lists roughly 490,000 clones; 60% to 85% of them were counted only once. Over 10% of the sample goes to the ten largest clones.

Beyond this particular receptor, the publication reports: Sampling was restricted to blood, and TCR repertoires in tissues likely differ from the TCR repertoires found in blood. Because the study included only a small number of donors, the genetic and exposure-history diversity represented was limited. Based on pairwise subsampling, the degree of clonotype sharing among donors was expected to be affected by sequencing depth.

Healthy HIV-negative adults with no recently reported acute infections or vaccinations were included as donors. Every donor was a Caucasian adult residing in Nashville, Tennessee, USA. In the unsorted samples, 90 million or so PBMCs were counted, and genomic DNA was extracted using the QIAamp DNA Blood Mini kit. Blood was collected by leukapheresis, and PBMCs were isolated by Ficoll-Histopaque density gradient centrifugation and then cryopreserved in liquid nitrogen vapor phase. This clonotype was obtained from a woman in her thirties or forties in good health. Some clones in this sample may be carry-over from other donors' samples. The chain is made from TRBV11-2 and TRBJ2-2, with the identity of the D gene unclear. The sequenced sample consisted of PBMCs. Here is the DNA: TGTGCCAGCAGCTTAGTCAGGTTGGGCACCGGGGAGCTGTTTTTT. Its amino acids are CASSLVRLGTGELFF.